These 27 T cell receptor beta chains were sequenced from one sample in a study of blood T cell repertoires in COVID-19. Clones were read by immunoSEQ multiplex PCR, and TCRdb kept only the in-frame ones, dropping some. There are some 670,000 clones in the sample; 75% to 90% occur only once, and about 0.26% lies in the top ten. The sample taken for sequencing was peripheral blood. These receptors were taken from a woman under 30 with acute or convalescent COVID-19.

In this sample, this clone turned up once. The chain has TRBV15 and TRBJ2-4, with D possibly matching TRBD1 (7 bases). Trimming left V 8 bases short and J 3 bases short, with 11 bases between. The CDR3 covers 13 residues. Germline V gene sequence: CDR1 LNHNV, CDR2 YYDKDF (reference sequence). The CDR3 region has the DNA TGTGCCACCGGCGGGACAGACAAAAACATTCAGTACTTC. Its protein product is CATGGTDKNIQYF.

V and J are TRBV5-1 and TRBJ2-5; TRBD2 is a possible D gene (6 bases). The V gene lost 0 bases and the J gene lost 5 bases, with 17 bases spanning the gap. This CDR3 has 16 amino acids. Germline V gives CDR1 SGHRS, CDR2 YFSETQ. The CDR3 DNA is TGCGCCAGCAGCTTGGGGTCTAGCGTTTGGGTGGAGACCCAGTACTTC. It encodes CASSLGSSVWVETQYF.

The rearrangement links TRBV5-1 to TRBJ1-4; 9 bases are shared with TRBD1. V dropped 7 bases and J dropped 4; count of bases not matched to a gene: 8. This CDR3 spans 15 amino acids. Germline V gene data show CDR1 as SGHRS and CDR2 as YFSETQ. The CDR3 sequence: CASHSGTGLNEKLFF. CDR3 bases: TGCGCCAGCCATTCCGGGACAGGGCTTAATGAAAAACTGTTTTTT.

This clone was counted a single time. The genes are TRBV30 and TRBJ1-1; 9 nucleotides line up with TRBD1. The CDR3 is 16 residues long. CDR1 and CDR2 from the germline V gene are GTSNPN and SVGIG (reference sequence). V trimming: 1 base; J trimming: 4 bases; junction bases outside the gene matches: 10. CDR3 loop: CAWSGRDRVRGTEAFF. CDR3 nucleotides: TGTGCCTGGAGTGGCCGGGACAGGGTTCGGGGCACTGAAGCTTTCTTT.

CDR3 coding DNA: TGTGCCAGCAGTCCCCCGGCCGGAGGTCAGCCCCAGCATTTT. Amino acid sequence: CASSPPAGGQPQHF. This chain connects TRBV28 to TRBJ1-5; D unresolved. Germline V gene lookup returns CDR1 MDHEN and CDR2 SYDVKM. Deletions cut 5 bases from V and 6 bases from J, with 14 bases between. This CDR3 is built from 14 residues. Together with reference TRBV28 and TRBJ1-5, the CDR3 gives the full variable domain: DVKVTQSSRYLVKRTGEKVFLECVQDMDHENMFWYRQDPGLGLRLIYFSYDVKMKEKGDIPEGYSVSREKKERFSLILESASTNQTSMYLCASSPPAGGQPQHFGDGTRLSIL.

CDR3 loop: CAWDRGRINEQYF. The CDR3 coding sequence is TGTGCCTGGGACAGGGGGCGCATCAACGAGCAGTACTTC. This sequence joins TRBV30 and TRBJ2-7; 10 nucleotides line up with TRBD1. Germline V gene data show CDR1 as GTSNPN and CDR2 as SVGIG (reference sequence). With 5 bases clipped from V and 5 bases from J, the junction kept 6 bases outside the gene matches. The CDR3 totals 13 residues.

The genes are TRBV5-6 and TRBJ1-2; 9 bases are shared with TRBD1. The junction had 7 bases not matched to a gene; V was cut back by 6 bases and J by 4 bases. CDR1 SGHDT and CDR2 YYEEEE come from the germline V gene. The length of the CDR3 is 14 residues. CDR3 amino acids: CASNPDRGIYGYTF. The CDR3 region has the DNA TGTGCCAGCAATCCAGACAGGGGGATCTATGGCTACACCTTC. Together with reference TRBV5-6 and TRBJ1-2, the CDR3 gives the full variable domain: DAGVTQSPTHLIKTRGQQVTLRCSPKSGHDTVSWYQQALGQGPQFIFQYYEEEERQRGNFPDRFSGHQFPNYSSELNVNALLLGDSALYLCASNPDRGIYGYTFGSGTRLTVV.

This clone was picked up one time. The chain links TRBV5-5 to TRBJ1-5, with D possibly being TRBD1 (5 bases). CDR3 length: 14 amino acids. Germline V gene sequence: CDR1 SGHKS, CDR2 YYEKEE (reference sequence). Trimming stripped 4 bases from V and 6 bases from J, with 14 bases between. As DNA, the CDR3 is TGTGCCAGCAGCCTCCAGGGATGGAGTCAGCCCCAGCATTTT. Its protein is CASSLQGWSQPQHF.

CDR3 loop: CASSQGQGTNYGYTF. The CDR3 DNA reads TGTGCCAGCAGCCAAGGTCAGGGAACTAACTATGGCTACACCTTC. The chain joins TRBV3-1 (or the pseudogene TRBV3-2) to TRBJ1-2, with a tentative D call TRBD1 (5 bases). This CDR3 comprises 15 residues. With 1 base removed from V and 0 bases from J, the gap between germline ends came to 9 bases. Germline lookup yields CDR1 LGHDT and CDR2 YNNKEL (reference sequence).

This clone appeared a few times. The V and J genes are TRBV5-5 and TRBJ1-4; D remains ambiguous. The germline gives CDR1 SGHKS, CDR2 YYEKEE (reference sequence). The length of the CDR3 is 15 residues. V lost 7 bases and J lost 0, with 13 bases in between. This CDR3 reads CASGRWGATNEKLFF. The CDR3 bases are TGTGCCAGCGGACGGTGGGGAGCAACTAATGAAAAACTGTTTTTT.

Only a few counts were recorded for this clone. CDR3 bases: TGTGCCAGCAGCTTAGCAAGGGGCGGGGAGCTGTTTTTT. Translating gives CASSLARGGELFF. This chain joins TRBV7-7 and TRBJ2-2, with D possibly matching TRBD1 (5 bases). CDR3 size: 13 residues. V was trimmed by 0 bases and J by 7 bases, leaving 6 bases between them. Germline V gene lookup returns CDR1 SSHAT and CDR2 FNYEAQ (reference sequence).

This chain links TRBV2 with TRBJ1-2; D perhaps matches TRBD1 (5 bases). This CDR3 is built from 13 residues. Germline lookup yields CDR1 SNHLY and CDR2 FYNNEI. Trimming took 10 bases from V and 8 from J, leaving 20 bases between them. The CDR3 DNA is TGTGCCATCCTTGGGGGGGGAATAAAGGGCTACACCTTC. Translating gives CAILGGGIKGYTF. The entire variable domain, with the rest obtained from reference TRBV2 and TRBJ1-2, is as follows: EPEVTQTPSHQVTQMGQEVILRCVPISNHLYFYWYRQILGQKVEFLVSFYNNEISEKSEIFDDQFSVERPDGSNFTLKIRSTKLEDSAMYFCAILGGGIKGYTFGSGTRLTVV.

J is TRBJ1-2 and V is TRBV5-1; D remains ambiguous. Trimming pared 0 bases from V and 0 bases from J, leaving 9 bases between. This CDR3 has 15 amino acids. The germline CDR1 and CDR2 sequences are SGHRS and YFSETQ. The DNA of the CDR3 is TGCGCCAGCAGCTTGGCGGGAACTGCTAACTATGGCTACACCTTC. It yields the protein CASSLAGTANYGYTF.

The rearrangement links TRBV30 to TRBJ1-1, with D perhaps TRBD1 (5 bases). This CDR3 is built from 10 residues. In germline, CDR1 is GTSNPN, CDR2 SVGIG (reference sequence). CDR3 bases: TGTGCTGGGGCGAACACTGAAGCTTTCTTT. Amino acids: CAGANTEAFF.

The CDR3 protein is CASSLGGGLIYGYTF. For the CDR3, the DNA is TGTGCCAGCAGCTTAGGCGGAGGTTTGATCTATGGCTACACCTTC. The chain employs TRBV11-2 and TRBJ1-2; no clear D gene. The CDR3 sequence is 15 residues long. The ends were cut back, 1 base at V and 4 bases at J, with 13 bases in the middle. The germline CDR1 and CDR2 sequences are SGHAT and FQNNGV.

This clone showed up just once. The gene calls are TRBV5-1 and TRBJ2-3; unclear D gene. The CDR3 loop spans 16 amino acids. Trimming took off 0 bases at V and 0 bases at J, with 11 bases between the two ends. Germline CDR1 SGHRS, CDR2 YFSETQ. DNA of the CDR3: TGCGCCAGCAGCTTGGGTATACCTAAAAGCACAGATACGCAGTATTTT. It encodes CASSLGIPKSTDTQYF. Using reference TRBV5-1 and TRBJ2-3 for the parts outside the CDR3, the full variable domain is KAGVTQTPRYLIKTRGQQVTLSCSPISGHRSVSWYQQTPGQGLQFLFEYFSETQRNKGNFPGRFSGRQFSNSRSEMNVSTLELGDSALYLCASSLGIPKSTDTQYFGPGTRLTVL.

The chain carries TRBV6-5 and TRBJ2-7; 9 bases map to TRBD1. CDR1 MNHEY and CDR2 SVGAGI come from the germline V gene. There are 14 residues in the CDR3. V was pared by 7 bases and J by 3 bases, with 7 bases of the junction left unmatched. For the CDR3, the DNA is TGTGCCAGCACCGGACAGGGGAAGAACTACGAGCAGTACTTC. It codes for CASTGQGKNYEQYF.

The CDR3 DNA reads TGTGCCAGCAGCCATCAAACTAGCGGGGCCTACGAGCAGTACTTC. It codes for CASSHQTSGAYEQYF. This chain uses TRBV3-1 (or the pseudogene TRBV3-2) with TRBJ2-7, with 10 bases identical to TRBD2. This CDR3 has 15 amino acids. Per the germline V gene, CDR1 is LGHDT and CDR2 is YNNKEL (reference sequence). V lost 3 bases, J lost 2 bases, and 4 bases stayed unmatched.

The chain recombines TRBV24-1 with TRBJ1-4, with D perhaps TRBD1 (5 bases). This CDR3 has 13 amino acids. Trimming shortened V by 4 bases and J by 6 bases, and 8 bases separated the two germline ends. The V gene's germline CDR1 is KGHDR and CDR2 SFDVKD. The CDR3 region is CATSDQGHEKLFF. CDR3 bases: TGTGCCACCAGTGACCAGGGCCATGAAAAACTGTTTTTT.

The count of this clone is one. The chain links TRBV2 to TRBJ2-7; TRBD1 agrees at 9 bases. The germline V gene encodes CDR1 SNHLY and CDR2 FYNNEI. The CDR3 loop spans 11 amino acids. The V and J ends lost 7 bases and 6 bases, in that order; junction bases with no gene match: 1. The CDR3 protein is CASMGQGEQYF. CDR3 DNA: TGTGCCAGCATGGGACAGGGCGAGCAGTACTTC.

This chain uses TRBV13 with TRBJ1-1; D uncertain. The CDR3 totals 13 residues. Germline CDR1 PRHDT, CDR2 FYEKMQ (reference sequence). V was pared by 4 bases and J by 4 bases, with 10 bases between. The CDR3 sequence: CASSSGRTTEAFF. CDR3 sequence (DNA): TGTGCCAGCAGCTCAGGCAGAACCACTGAAGCTTTCTTT.

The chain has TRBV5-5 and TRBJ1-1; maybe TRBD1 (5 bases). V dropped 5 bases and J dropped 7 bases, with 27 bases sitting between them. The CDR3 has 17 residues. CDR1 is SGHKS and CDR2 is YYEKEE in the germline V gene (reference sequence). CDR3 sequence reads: CASSLTPRSGTGGEAFF. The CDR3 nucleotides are TGTGCCAGCAGTTTGACACCCAGATCCGGGACGGGGGGTGAAGCTTTCTTT.

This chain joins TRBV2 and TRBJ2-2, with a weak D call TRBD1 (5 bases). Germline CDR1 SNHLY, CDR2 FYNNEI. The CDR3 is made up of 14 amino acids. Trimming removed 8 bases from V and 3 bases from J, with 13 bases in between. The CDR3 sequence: CASRGRAYTGELFF. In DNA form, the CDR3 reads TGTGCCAGCCGCGGCAGGGCCTACACCGGGGAGCTGTTTTTT.

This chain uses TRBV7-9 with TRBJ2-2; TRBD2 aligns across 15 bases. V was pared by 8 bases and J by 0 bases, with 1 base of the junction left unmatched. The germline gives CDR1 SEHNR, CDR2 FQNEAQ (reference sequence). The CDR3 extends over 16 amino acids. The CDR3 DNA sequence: TGTGCCAGCGGGACTAGCGGGGGGACGAACACCGGGGAGCTGTTTTTT. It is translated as CASGTSGGTNTGELFF.

CDR3 bases: TGTGCCACCAGCCGACAGACAGGCCTCGGGGCTGAAGCTTTCTTT. Amino acids: CATSRQTGLGAEAFF. The chain carries TRBV15 and TRBJ1-1, with D maybe TRBD1 (6 bases). V lost 5 bases and J lost 6, with 19 bases in between. The CDR3 length is 15 residues. CDR1 and CDR2 (germline): LNHNV, YYDKDF (reference sequence).

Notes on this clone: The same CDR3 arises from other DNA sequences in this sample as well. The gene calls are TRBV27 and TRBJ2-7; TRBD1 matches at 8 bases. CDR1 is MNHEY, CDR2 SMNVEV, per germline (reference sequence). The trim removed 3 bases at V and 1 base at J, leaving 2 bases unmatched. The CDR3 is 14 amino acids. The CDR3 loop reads CASSFGTGSYEQYF. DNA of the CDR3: TGTGCCAGCAGTTTCGGGACAGGATCCTACGAGCAGTACTTC.

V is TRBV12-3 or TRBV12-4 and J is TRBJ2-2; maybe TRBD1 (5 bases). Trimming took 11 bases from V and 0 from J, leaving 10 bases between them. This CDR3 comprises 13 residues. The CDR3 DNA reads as TGTGCCGCGGACAAGGCGAACACCGGGGAGCTGTTTTTT. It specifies CAADKANTGELFF.